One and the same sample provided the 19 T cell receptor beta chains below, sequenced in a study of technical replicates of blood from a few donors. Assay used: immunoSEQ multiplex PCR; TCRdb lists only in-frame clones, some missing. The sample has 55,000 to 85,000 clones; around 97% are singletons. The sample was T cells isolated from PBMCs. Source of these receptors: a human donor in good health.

This CDR3 reads CASSLIAAISYNEQFF. The CDR3 DNA follows: TGTGCCAGCAGCTTAATCGCGGCTATCTCCTACAATGAGCAGTTCTTC. The V and J genes are TRBV7-3 and TRBJ2-1, with D unresolved. V dropped 1 base and J dropped 0 bases, with 10 bases sitting between them. CDR1 and CDR2 (germline): SGHTA, FQGTGA. The CDR3 totals 16 residues.

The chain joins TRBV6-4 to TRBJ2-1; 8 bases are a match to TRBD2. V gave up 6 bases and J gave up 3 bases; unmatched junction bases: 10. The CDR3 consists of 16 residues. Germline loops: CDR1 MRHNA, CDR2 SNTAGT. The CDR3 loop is CASRYPTSGLYNEQFF. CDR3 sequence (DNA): TGTGCCAGCAGATACCCAACTAGCGGACTCTACAATGAGCAGTTCTTC.

The CDR3 DNA sequence: TGTGCCAGCAGCTTAGCGAAGGGGGTCTCCTATGGCTACACCTTC. Translation gives CASSLAKGVSYGYTF. The rearrangement joins TRBV7-8 to TRBJ1-2, with a possible D match to TRBD1 (6 bases). This CDR3 has 15 amino acids. Per germline, CDR1 SGHVS and CDR2 FQNEAQ. V shed 0 bases and J shed 4 bases, with 12 bases lying between them.

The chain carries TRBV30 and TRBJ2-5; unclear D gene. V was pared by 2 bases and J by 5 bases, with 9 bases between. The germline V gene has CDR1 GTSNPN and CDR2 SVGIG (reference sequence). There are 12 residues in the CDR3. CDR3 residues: CAWSLTRETQYF. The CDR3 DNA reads TGTGCCTGGAGTTTGACAAGGGAGACCCAGTACTTC.

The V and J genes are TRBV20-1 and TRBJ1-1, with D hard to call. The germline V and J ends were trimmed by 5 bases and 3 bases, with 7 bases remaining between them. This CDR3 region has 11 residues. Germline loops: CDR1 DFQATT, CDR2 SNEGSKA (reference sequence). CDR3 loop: CSAVRYTEAFF. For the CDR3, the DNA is TGCAGTGCTGTGAGGTACACTGAAGCTTTCTTT.

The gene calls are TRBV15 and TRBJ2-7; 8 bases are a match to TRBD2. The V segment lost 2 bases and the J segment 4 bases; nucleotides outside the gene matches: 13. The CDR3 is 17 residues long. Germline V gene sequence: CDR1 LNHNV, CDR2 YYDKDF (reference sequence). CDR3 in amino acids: CATSRSRSSSGEYEQYF. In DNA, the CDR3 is TGTGCCACCAGCAGATCCCGGAGCAGTAGCGGGGAGTACGAGCAGTACTTC.

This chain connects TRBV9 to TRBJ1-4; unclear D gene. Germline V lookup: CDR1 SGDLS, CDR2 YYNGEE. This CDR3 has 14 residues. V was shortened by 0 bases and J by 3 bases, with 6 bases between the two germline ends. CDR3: CASSVGHPNEKLFF. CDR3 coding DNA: TGTGCCAGCAGCGTAGGACACCCTAATGAAAAACTGTTTTTT. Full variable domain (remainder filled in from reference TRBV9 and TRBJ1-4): DSGVTQTPKHLITATGQRVTLRCSPRSGDLSVYWYQQSLDQGLQFLIQYYNGEERAKGNILERFSAQQFPDLHSELNLSSLELGDSALYFCASSVGHPNEKLFFGSGTQLSVL.

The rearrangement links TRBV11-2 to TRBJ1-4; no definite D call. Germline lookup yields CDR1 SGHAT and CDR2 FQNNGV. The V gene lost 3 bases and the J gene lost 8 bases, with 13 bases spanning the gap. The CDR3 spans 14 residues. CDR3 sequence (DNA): TGTGCCAGCAGCTTGGAGGGTGGTAGGGAAAAACTGTTTTTT. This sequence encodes CASSLEGGREKLFF.

The DNA of the CDR3 is TGTGCCAGCAGTGGCGGGCTCGGGCTTCGGAATGGCTACACCTTC. This gives the protein CASSGGLGLRNGYTF. This chain links TRBV27 with TRBJ1-2; D unresolved. Trimming removed 5 bases from V and 6 bases from J, with 19 bases in between. Germline CDR1 is MNHEY and CDR2 is SMNVEV (reference sequence). The CDR3 length is 15 residues.

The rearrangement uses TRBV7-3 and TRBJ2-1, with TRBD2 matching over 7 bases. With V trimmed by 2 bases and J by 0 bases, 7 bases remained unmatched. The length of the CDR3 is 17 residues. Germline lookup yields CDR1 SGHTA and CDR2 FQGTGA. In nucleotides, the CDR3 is TGTGCCAGCAGCTTATACGGCGGGAGAAACTCCTACAATGAGCAGTTCTTC. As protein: CASSLYGGRNSYNEQFF.

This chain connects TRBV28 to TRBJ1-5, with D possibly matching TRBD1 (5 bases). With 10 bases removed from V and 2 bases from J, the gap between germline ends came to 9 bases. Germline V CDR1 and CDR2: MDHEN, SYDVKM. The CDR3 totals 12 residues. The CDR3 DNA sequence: TGTGCCATTTGGGGGGGCAATCAGCCCCAGCATTTT. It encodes CAIWGGNQPQHF. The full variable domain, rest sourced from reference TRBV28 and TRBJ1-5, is DVKVTQSSRYLVKRTGEKVFLECVQDMDHENMFWYRQDPGLGLRLIYFSYDVKMKEKGDIPEGYSVSREKKERFSLILESASTNQTSMYLCAIWGGNQPQHFGDGTRLSIL.

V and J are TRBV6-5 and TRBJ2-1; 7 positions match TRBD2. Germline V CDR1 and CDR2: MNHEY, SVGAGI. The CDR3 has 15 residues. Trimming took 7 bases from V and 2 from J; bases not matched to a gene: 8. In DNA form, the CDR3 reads TGTGCCAGCACCTATACCGGGGGGACCTACAATGAGCAGTTCTTC. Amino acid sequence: CASTYTGGTYNEQFF.

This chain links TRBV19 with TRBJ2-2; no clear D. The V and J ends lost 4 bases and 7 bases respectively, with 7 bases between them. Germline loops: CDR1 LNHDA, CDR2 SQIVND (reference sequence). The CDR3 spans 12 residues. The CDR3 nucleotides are TGTGCCAGTAGTAGGGCAGTCGGGGAGCTGTTTTTT. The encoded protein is CASSRAVGELFF.

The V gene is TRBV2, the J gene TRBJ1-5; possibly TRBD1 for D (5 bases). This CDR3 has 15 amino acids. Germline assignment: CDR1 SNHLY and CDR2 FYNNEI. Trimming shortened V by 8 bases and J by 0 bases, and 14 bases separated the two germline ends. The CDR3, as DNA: TGTGCCAGCTCGATGACAGAAAATAGCAATCAGCCCCAGCATTTT. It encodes CASSMTENSNQPQHF. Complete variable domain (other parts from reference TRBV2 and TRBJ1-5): EPEVTQTPSHQVTQMGQEVILRCVPISNHLYFYWYRQILGQKVEFLVSFYNNEISEKSEIFDDQFSVERPDGSNFTLKIRSTKLEDSAMYFCASSMTENSNQPQHFGDGTRLSIL.

The CDR3 bases are TGTGCCAGCAGCTCGGGGGGGGATGAAGCTTTCTTT. This encodes CASSSGGDEAFF. The chain is built from TRBV5-4 and TRBJ1-1; TRBD1 is a possible D gene (5 bases). The CDR3 is made up of 12 amino acids. CDR1 SGHNT and CDR2 YYREEE come from the germline V gene (reference sequence). V was cut by 3 bases and J by 7 bases, with 10 bases left in between.

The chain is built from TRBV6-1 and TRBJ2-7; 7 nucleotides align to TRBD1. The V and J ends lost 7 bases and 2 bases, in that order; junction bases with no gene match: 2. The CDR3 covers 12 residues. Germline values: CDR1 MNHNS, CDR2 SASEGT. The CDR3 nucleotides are TGTGCCAGCATAAGGGGGCCCTACGAGCAGTACTTC. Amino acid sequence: CASIRGPYEQYF.

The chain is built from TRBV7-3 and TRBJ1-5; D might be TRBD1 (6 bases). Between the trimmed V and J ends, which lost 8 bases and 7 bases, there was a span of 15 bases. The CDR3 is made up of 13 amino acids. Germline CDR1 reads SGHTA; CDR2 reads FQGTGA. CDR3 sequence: CASRLGGQQPQHF. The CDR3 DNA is TGTGCCAGCCGCCTCGGGGGGCAGCAGCCCCAGCATTTT.

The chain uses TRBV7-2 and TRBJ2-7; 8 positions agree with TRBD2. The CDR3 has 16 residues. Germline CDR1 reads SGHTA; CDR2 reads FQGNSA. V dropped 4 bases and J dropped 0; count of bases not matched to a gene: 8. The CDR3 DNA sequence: TGTGCCAGCAGCTCAGGACTAGCTGCCTACTCCTACGAGCAGTACTTC. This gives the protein CASSSGLAAYSYEQYF.

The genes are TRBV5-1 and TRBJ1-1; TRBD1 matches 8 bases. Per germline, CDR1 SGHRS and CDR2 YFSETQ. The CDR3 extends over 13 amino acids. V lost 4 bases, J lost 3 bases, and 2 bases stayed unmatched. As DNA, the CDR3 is TGCGCCAGCAGCGCGACAGGGGACACTGAAGCTTTCTTT. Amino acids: CASSATGDTEAFF.